The clone carrying this TCR beta chain was detected many times. Its target is not known. Ahead of thyroid surgery, no patient had received treatment of any kind. CDR1 and CDR2 from the germline V gene are MNHNS and SASEGT. This CDR3 contains 15 residues. The V segment lost 5 bases and the J segment 5 bases; nucleotides outside the gene matches: 6. This sample is drawn from a study of metastatic and nonmetastatic thyroid tumors. Study at large: Comparative analysis of repertoires was undertaken across blood and tumor or nodule tissue obtained from malignant and benign thyroid patients.

Notes on the study in general: Significantly higher TCR beta diversity was reportedly seen in malignant thyroid tumors than benign nodules, in blood and tumor.

TCRdb reprocessed the PCR reads via MiXCR. The sample lists around 59,000 clones, around 15% seen once, with around 9% in the top ten. What was sequenced was blood. This receptor was taken from a male donor with papillary thyroid cancer or a benign thyroid nodule (not recorded which). Some clones in this sample may be carry-over from other donors' samples. The rearrangement links TRBV6-1 to TRBJ1-4; 9 positions match TRBD1. CDR3: CASSLTGGRNEKLFF. The CDR3 region has the DNA TGTGCCAGCAGTCTTACAGGGGGCCGAAATGAAAAACTGTTTTTT.